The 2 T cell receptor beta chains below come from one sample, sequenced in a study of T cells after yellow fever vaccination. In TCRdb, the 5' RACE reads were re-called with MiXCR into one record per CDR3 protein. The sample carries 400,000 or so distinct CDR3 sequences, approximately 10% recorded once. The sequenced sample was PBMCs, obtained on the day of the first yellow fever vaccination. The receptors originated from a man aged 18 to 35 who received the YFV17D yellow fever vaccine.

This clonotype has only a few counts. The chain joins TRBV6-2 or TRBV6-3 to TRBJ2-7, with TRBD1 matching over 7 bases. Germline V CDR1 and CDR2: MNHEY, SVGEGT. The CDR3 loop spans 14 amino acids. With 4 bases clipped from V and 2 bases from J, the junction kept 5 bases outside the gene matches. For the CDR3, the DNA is TGTGCCAGCAGTTTGGACGGACAGGCCTACGAGCAGTACGTC. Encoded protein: CASSLDGQAYEQYV.

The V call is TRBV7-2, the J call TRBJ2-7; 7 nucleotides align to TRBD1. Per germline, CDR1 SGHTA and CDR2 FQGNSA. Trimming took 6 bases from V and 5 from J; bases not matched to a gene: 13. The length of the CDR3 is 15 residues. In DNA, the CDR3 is TGTGCCAGCAGTTTTACCCGACAGGGCGTGAACGAGCAGTACGTC. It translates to CASSFTRQGVNEQYV.